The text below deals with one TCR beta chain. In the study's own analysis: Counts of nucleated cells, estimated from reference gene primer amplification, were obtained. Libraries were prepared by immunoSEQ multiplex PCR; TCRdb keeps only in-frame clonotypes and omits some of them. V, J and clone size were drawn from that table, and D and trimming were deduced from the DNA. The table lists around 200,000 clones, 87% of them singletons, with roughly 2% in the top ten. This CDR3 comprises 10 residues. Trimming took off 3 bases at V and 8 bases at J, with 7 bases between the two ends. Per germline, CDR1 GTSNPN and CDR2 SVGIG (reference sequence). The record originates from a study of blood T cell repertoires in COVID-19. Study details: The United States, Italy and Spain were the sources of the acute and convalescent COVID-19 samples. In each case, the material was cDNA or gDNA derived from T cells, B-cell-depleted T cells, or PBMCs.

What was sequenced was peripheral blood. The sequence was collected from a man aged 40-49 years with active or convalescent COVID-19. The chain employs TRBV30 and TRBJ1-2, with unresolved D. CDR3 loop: CAWSRLGYTF. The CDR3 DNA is TGTGCCTGGAGCCGTCTGGGCTACACCTTC. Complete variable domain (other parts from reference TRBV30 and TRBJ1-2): SQTIHQWPATLVQPVGSPLSLECTVEGTSNPNLYWYRQAAGRGLQLLFYSVGIGQISSEVPQNLSASRPQDRQFILSSKKLLLSDSGFYLCAWSRLGYTFGSGTRLTVV.